This paragraph reports one TCR beta chain. What it binds is unknown. This sample stems from a study of shared clonotypes between healthy human individuals. Study conclusions and caveats: Rarefaction showed that sequencing of sorted subsets was incomplete (despite large depth). Across subsets, estimated richness was generally greater for naive than for memory populations.

Trimming shortened V by 10 bases and J by 8 bases, and 17 bases separated the two germline ends. Germline V gene lookup returns CDR1 MDHEN and CDR2 SYDVKM. This CDR3 has 13 amino acids. Source study methods: Filtering of immunoSEQ junctional sequences could not match full-length read filtering. Sequencing used immunoSEQ multiplex PCR; TCRdb keeps in-frame clones, though not all of them. V and J calls and clone size are as listed in that table; D and trimming were resolved from the DNA. The sample includes 2 million to 2.5 million clones, approximately 93% of them seen just once. This clonotype was obtained from a man younger than 30 in good health. Some clones in this sample may be carry-over from other donors' samples. The rearrangement joins TRBV28 to TRBJ1-4; no clear D gene. The sequenced sample was naive CD4+ T cells from PBMCs. Subset: CD45RA+ positively selected. The CDR3 protein is CATYKGLQEKLFF. The DNA for the CDR3 is TGTGCCACCTATAAAGGATTACAGGAAAAACTGTTTTTT.